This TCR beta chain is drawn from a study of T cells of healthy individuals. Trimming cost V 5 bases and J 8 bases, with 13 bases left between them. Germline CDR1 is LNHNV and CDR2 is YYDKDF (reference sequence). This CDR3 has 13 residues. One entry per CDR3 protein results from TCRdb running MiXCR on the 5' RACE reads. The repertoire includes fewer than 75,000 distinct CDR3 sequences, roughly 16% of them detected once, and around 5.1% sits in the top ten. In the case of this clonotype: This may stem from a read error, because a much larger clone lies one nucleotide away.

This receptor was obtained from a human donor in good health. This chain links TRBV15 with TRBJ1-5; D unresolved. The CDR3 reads CATSVSFGKPQHF. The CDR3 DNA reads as TGTGCCACCAGCGTCTCCTTCGGGAAGCCCCAGCATTTT.